These T cell receptor beta chains were read from a single sample in a study of identical twins. A single record per CDR3 protein comes from TCRdb applying MiXCR to the 5' RACE reads. The sample includes 510,000 or so distinct CDR3 sequences, 12% to 15% of them seen just once. These data were likewise used in another study, on yellow fever vaccine responses in identical twins.

Sequencing was done on a sample of CD4+ T cells sorted from blood. All receptors derive from a woman under 30 in good health. Each CDR3 is given with its conserved first and last residue. Fields, in order: V gene, clone size, J gene, D gene, CDR3 protein, CDR3 DNA. The D gene is left open where the match is weak. Clone size appears in some rows only: once, few, many, or a class for an expanded clone.

v_gene: TRBV20-1
abundance: -
j_gene: TRBJ2-1
d_gene: TRBD2
CDR3aa: CSVARIAGANEQFF
CDR3nt: TGCAGTGTAGCCCGGATAGCGGGAGCCAATGAGCAGTTCTTC

v_gene: TRBV11-2
abundance: few
j_gene: TRBJ2-5
d_gene: -
CDR3aa: CASSIDREETQYF
CDR3nt: TGTGCCAGCAGTATAGACAGAGAAGAGACCCAGTACTTC

v_gene: TRBV28
abundance: few
j_gene: TRBJ2-7
d_gene: TRBD1
CDR3aa: CASRFRDRTYEQYF
CDR3nt: TGTGCCAGCAGATTCCGGGACAGGACATACGAGCAGTACTTC

v_gene: TRBV19
abundance: few
j_gene: TRBJ2-3
d_gene: TRBD2
CDR3aa: CASTLLAGGTDTQYF
CDR3nt: TGTGCCAGTACCCTTCTAGCGGGCGGCACAGATACGCAGTATTTT

v_gene: TRBV7-8
abundance: -
j_gene: TRBJ1-2
d_gene: TRBD1
CDR3aa: CASSGQGQGGYTF
CDR3nt: TGTGCCAGCAGCGGACAGGGCCAAGGGGGCTACACCTTC

v_gene: TRBV27
abundance: -
j_gene: TRBJ2-7
d_gene: -
CDR3aa: CASSFPGSYEQYF
CDR3nt: TGTGCCAGCAGTTTTCCGGGCTCCTACGAGCAGTACTTC

v_gene: TRBV7-2
abundance: -
j_gene: TRBJ1-2
d_gene: -
CDR3aa: CASSPYTF
CDR3nt: TGTGCCAGCAGCCCCTACACCTTC

v_gene: TRBV3-1
abundance: many
j_gene: TRBJ1-1
d_gene: -
CDR3aa: CASSQWDLRERTEAFF
CDR3nt: TGTGCCAGCAGCCAATGGGACCTCAGGGAACGCACTGAAGCTTTCTTT

v_gene: TRBV29-1
abundance: few
j_gene: TRBJ2-7
d_gene: -
CDR3aa: CSVGLALGSYEQYF
CDR3nt: TGCAGCGTCGGACTCGCCCTGGGTTCCTACGAGCAGTACTTC

v_gene: TRBV4-1
abundance: -
j_gene: TRBJ2-5
d_gene: TRBD1
CDR3aa: CASSQGGTGKETQYF
CDR3nt: TGCGCCAGCAGCCAAGGAGGGACAGGGAAAGAGACCCAGTACTTC

v_gene: TRBV12-3/TRBV12-4
abundance: many
j_gene: TRBJ1-4
d_gene: TRBD1
CDR3aa: CARETGVREKLFF
CDR3nt: TGTGCCAGGGAGACAGGGGTGAGAGAAAAACTGTTTTTT

v_gene: TRBV29-1
abundance: few
j_gene: TRBJ1-2
d_gene: -
CDR3aa: CSVGGLYGYTF
CDR3nt: TGCAGCGTTGGAGGGCTCTATGGCTACACCTTC

v_gene: TRBV12-3/TRBV12-4
abundance: few
j_gene: TRBJ2-1
d_gene: -
CDR3aa: CASSLLTAPYNEQFF
CDR3nt: TGTGCCAGCAGTTTATTGACAGCGCCCTACAATGAGCAGTTCTTC

v_gene: TRBV12-3/TRBV12-4
abundance: few
j_gene: TRBJ1-1
d_gene: -
CDR3aa: CASSFRLNTEAFF
CDR3nt: TGTGCCAGCAGTTTTCGGTTGAACACTGAAGCTTTCTTT

v_gene: TRBV24-1
abundance: many
j_gene: TRBJ2-2
d_gene: TRBD1
CDR3aa: CATSDLARQGTGELFF
CDR3nt: TGTGCCACCAGTGATCTAGCAAGACAGGGGACCGGGGAGCTGTTTTTT

v_gene: TRBV2
abundance: few
j_gene: TRBJ2-1
d_gene: -
CDR3aa: CASSETLWNEQFF
CDR3nt: TGTGCCAGCAGTGAAACCCTATGGAATGAGCAGTTCTTC

v_gene: TRBV29-1
abundance: -
j_gene: TRBJ2-3
d_gene: TRBD2
CDR3aa: CSVLADPGDTQYF
CDR3nt: TGCAGCGTTCTAGCGGATCCAGGAGATACGCAGTATTTT

v_gene: TRBV2
abundance: -
j_gene: TRBJ1-5
d_gene: -
CDR3aa: CASSALEYSNQPQHF
CDR3nt: TGTGCCAGTTCGGCGTTAGAATATAGCAATCAGCCCCAGCATTTT

v_gene: TRBV11-2
abundance: -
j_gene: TRBJ2-5
d_gene: -
CDR3aa: CASSFGYRPEETQYF
CDR3nt: TGTGCCAGCAGCTTTGGTTACAGGCCGGAAGAGACCCAGTACTTC

v_gene: TRBV2
abundance: few
j_gene: TRBJ2-5
d_gene: TRBD2
CDR3aa: CARERELGETQYF
CDR3nt: TGTGCCAGAGAGCGGGAGCTGGGAGAGACCCAGTACTTC

v_gene: TRBV10-3
abundance: -
j_gene: TRBJ1-1
d_gene: -
CDR3aa: CAISETPDMNTEAFF
CDR3nt: TGTGCCATCAGTGAGACCCCCGATATGAACACTGAAGCTTTCTTT

v_gene: TRBV6-2/TRBV6-3
abundance: -
j_gene: TRBJ1-1
d_gene: -
CDR3aa: CASWGTLNTEAFF
CDR3nt: TGTGCCAGTTGGGGGACGTTGAACACTGAAGCTTTCTTT

v_gene: TRBV11-3
abundance: -
j_gene: TRBJ2-2
d_gene: -
CDR3aa: CASSLSARSANTGELFF
CDR3nt: TGTGCCAGCAGCTTAAGTGCGAGGTCCGCGAACACCGGGGAGCTGTTTTTT

v_gene: TRBV28
abundance: few
j_gene: TRBJ1-4
d_gene: TRBD1
CDR3aa: CASRSGTAVEKLFF
CDR3nt: TGTGCCAGCAGGTCCGGGACAGCAGTCGAAAAACTGTTTTTT

v_gene: TRBV3-1
abundance: few
j_gene: TRBJ2-1
d_gene: TRBD2
CDR3aa: CASSQWARTSGSYNEQFF
CDR3nt: TGTGCCAGCAGCCAATGGGCACGGACTAGCGGGAGTTACAATGAGCAGTTCTTC

v_gene: TRBV24-1
abundance: -
j_gene: TRBJ2-2
d_gene: TRBD2
CDR3aa: CATSRNGLAGVENTGELFF
CDR3nt: TGTGCCACCAGTAGAAATGGGCTAGCGGGAGTAGAGAACACCGGGGAGCTGTTTTTT

v_gene: TRBV25-1
abundance: -
j_gene: TRBJ2-6
d_gene: TRBD1
CDR3aa: CASTGQGLSGANVLTF
CDR3nt: TGTGCCAGCACCGGACAGGGCCTCTCTGGGGCCAACGTCCTGACTTTC

v_gene: TRBV3-1
abundance: few
j_gene: TRBJ2-2
d_gene: -
CDR3aa: CASSQEQLREAGELFF
CDR3nt: TGTGCCAGCAGCCAAGAGCAGCTAAGGGAGGCCGGGGAGCTGTTTTTT

v_gene: TRBV7-9
abundance: few
j_gene: TRBJ2-7
d_gene: -
CDR3aa: CASSLAQRAEQYF
CDR3nt: TGTGCCAGCAGCTTAGCACAGCGGGCCGAGCAGTACTTC

v_gene: TRBV5-1
abundance: few
j_gene: TRBJ2-5
d_gene: -
CDR3aa: CASSSQSGETQYF
CDR3nt: TGCGCCAGCAGCTCCCAGAGTGGAGAGACCCAGTACTTC

v_gene: TRBV4-2
abundance: few
j_gene: TRBJ1-1
d_gene: -
CDR3aa: CASSQDRVPNTEAFF
CDR3nt: TGTGCCAGCAGCCAAGATCGAGTACCGAACACTGAAGCTTTCTTT